The 15 T cell receptor beta chains given below trace back to one sample, sequenced in a study of T cell responses to AZD1222 COVID-19 vaccine. Repertoires were generated with immunoSEQ multiplex PCR, while TCRdb's copy carries only in-frame clones and drops some. The sample carries some 150,000 clones, 90% to 95% recorded once. This specimen consisted of peripheral blood, obtained on day 0 of MenACWY control vaccination. Receptors were obtained from an adult in good health.

The V and J genes are TRBV29-1 and TRBJ2-5; a possible D gene is TRBD1 (6 bases). Trimming shortened V by 8 bases and J by 5 bases, and 21 bases separated the two germline ends. The CDR3 covers 14 residues. Germline lookup yields CDR1 SQVTM and CDR2 ANQGSEA. The CDR3 sequence: CSISWDTYGETQYF. The CDR3 DNA reads TGCAGCATTTCCTGGGACACCTACGGGGAGACCCAGTACTTC.

The chain recombines TRBV10-1 with TRBJ2-7; no clear D gene. CDR3 size: 12 residues. Germline values: CDR1 WNHNN, CDR2 SYGVQD (reference sequence). Trimming took off 5 bases at V and 6 bases at J, with 11 bases between the two ends. CDR3 sequence reads: CASSHLNGEQYF. In DNA, the CDR3 is TGCGCCAGCAGTCACCTAAACGGCGAGCAGTACTTC.

This clone was seen just once. This chain joins TRBV29-1 and TRBJ1-1, with 8 nucleotides matching TRBD1. With V trimmed by 7 bases and J by 11 bases, 9 bases remained unmatched. The germline CDR1 and CDR2 sequences are SQVTM and ANQGSEA. This CDR3 has 11 residues. This CDR3 is CSGQGASQAFF. CDR3 DNA sequence: TGCAGCGGCCAGGGGGCCTCACAGGCTTTCTTT. Supplemented by reference TRBV29-1 and TRBJ1-1, the full variable domain reads SAVISQKPSRDICQRGTSLTIQCQVDSQVTMMFWYRQQPGQSLTLIATANQGSEATYESGFVIDKFPISRPNLTFSTLTVSNMSPEDSSIYLCSGQGASQAFFGQGTRLTVV.

The chain links TRBV27 to TRBJ1-1, with 12 bases fitting TRBD1. The CDR3 totals 15 residues. The trim removed 5 bases at V and 5 bases at J, leaving 6 bases unmatched. Germline-derived CDR1 and CDR2 are MNHEY and SMNVEV (reference sequence). CDR3 nucleotide sequence: TGTGCCAGCAGTAACCCGGGACAGGGGGCGACTGAAGCTTTCTTT. Protein product: CASSNPGQGATEAFF.

This chain joins TRBV7-9 and TRBJ2-3, with D uncertain. Trimming left V 5 bases short and J 2 bases short, with 5 bases between. The CDR3 length is 12 residues. CDR1 SEHNR and CDR2 FQNEAQ come from the germline V gene (reference sequence). CDR3 in DNA: TGTGCCAGCAGCCCAACCACAGATACGCAGTATTTT. Translation gives CASSPTTDTQYF.

The chain joins TRBV28 to TRBJ2-7; unclear D gene. Germline CDR1 reads MDHEN; CDR2 reads SYDVKM. Trimming removed 7 bases from V and 0 bases from J, with 10 bases in between. The CDR3 loop spans 13 amino acids. This CDR3 reads CASNQKGSYEQYF. CDR3 DNA: TGTGCCAGCAACCAAAAGGGCTCCTACGAGCAGTACTTC.

The chain recombines TRBV5-1 with TRBJ1-2; D not resolved. Per the germline V gene, CDR1 is SGHRS and CDR2 is YFSETQ. This CDR3 comprises 14 residues. V was clipped by 0 bases and J by 1 base, with 7 bases between them. CDR3 sequence (DNA): TGCGCCAGCAGCTTGGGAGCGGTTAACTATGGCTACACCTTC. It yields the protein CASSLGAVNYGYTF.

The V call is TRBV5-1, the J call TRBJ1-2; tentatively, D is TRBD1 (6 bases). Germline CDR1 and CDR2: SGHRS and YFSETQ. V lost 4 bases and J 2 bases, leaving 15 bases between the germline ends. This CDR3 spans 15 amino acids. Here the CDR3 reads CASSRDGGPNYGYTF. As DNA, the CDR3 is TGCGCCAGCAGCCGGGACGGGGGGCCCAACTATGGCTACACCTTC.

This clone was found a few times. The gene calls are TRBV5-1 and TRBJ2-2, with 9 positions matching TRBD1. Germline V gene sequence: CDR1 SGHRS, CDR2 YFSETQ. V trimming: 4 bases; J trimming: 13 bases; junction bases outside the gene matches: 8. The CDR3 sequence is 13 residues long. The CDR3 loop reads CASSPTTGGGLFF. For the CDR3, the DNA is TGCGCCAGCAGCCCAACAACAGGGGGCGGGCTGTTTTTT.

The CDR3 region has the DNA TGTGCCAGCAGTTACTCGACTCCCCGGGACAGCCATGGCTACACCTTC. As protein: CASSYSTPRDSHGYTF. The gene calls are TRBV6-5 and TRBJ1-2; 7 bases are shared with TRBD1. The CDR3 is 16 amino acids. Losses at the gene ends were 0 bases for V and 6 bases for J; bases not matched to a gene: 10. Germline assignment: CDR1 MNHEY and CDR2 SVGAGI.

This clone was seen just once. The gene calls are TRBV9 and TRBJ2-7; TRBD1 matches at 10 bases. This CDR3 is 14 amino acids long. Germline CDR1 reads SGDLS; CDR2 reads YYNGEE. J lost 4 bases, V lost 2 bases, and 3 bases had no gene match. CDR3 loop: CASSVGQGGYEQYF. The CDR3 DNA reads TGTGCCAGCAGCGTTGGACAGGGGGGATACGAGCAGTACTTC.

CDR3 nucleotide sequence: TGTGCCAGCAGTCTATGGGCAGGAGGGGGAAACACCATATATTTT. Protein product: CASSLWAGGGNTIYF. The rearrangement joins TRBV27 to TRBJ1-3; D remains unclear. Germline V CDR1 and CDR2: MNHEY, SMNVEV (reference sequence). Deletions cut 5 bases from V and 4 bases from J, with 15 bases between. CDR3 length equals 15 residues.

This chain connects TRBV9 to TRBJ2-1; tentatively, D is TRBD2 (5 bases). Germline V CDR1 and CDR2: SGDLS, YYNGEE. Trimming took off 0 bases at V and 4 bases at J, with 11 bases between the two ends. The CDR3 extends over 15 amino acids. The CDR3: CASSVAEGMYNEQFF. The CDR3 nucleotides read TGTGCCAGCAGCGTAGCTGAGGGCATGTACAATGAGCAGTTCTTC.

The V gene is TRBV19, the J gene TRBJ2-7; D is undetermined. V lost 3 bases to trimming and J lost 0 bases, with 9 bases between them. The germline gives CDR1 LNHDA, CDR2 SQIVND (reference sequence). This CDR3 has 14 amino acids. CDR3: CASSIMGFSYEQYF. The DNA for the CDR3 is TGTGCCAGTAGTATCATGGGCTTCTCCTACGAGCAGTACTTC.

The V and J genes are TRBV11-1 and TRBJ2-7, with 12 bases that match TRBD2. The ends lost 0 bases at V and 6 bases at J; junction bases unmatched: 6. CDR1 is SGHAT and CDR2 is FQDESV in the germline V gene (reference sequence). This CDR3 contains 16 residues. CDR3 protein: CASSLAGTSGRSEQYF. The CDR3, as DNA: TGTGCCAGCAGCTTAGCAGGCACTAGCGGGAGGTCCGAGCAGTACTTC. The full variable domain, rest sourced from reference TRBV11-1 and TRBJ2-7, is EAEVAQSPRYKITEKSQAVAFWCDPISGHATLYWYRQILGQGPELLVQFQDESVVDDSQLPKDRFSAERLKGVDSTLKIQPAELGDSAMYLCASSLAGTSGRSEQYFGPGTRLTVT.